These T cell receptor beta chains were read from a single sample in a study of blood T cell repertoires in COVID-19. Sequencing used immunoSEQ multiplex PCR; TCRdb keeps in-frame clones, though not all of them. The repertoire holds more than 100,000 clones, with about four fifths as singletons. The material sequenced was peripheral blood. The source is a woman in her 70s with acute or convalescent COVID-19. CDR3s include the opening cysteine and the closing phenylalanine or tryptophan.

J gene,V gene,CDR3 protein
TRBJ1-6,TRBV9,CASSPSQGARNSPLHF
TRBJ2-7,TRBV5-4,CASSDPRGTDEQYF
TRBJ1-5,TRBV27,CASSPQGGLSNQPQHF
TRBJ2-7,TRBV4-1,CASSQERTGYSYEQYF
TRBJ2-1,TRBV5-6,CASIISRDRAYNEQFF
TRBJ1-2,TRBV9,CASSATGQPNYGYTF
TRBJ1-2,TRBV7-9,CASSLSQGGFYGYTF
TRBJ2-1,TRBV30,CAWSVARGLGEQFF
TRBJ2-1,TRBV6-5,CASSFFSRPHEQFF
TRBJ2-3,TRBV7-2,CASSQTPGTGMNTQYF
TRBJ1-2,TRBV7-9,CASSSGQGYTF
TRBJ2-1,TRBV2,CASQPSGSIYNEQFF
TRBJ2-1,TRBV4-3,CASSRGRAYNEQFF
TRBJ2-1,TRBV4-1,CASSQYTSGGGYNEQFF
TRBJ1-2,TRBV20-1,CSASDSGLYGYTF
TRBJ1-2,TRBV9,CASSVAGGFYGYTF
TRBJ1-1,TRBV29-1,CSVDRRQGARNTEAFF
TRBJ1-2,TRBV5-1,CASSLEGQGARGYTF
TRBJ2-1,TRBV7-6,CASSFQGLKGYNEQFF
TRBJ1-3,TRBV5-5,CASSLMPQGSGNTIYF
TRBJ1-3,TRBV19,CASSFTGSSGNTIYF
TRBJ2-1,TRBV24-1,CATSDAGTYHNEQFF
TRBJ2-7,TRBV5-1,CASSLDTGNEQYF
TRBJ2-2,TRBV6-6,CASSPPGQGAPGELFF
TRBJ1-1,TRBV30,CACNAGTGGSRNTEAFF
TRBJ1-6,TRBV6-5,CASSYSKRVYNSPLHF
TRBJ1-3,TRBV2,CASSNSNPRQALGNTIYF
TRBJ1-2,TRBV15,CATSRGQSPNYGYTF
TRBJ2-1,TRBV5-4,CASSRDRAMEFF
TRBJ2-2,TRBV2,CASLDEDGELFF
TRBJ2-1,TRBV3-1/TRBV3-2,CASSQTVNTYNEQFF
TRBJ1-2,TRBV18,CASSLISNYGYTF
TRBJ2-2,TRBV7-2,CASSLVASGTGELFF
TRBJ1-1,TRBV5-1,CASSNGAANTEAFF
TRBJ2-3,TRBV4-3,CASSQDPGQGSTDTQYF
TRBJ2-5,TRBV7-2,CASSQLPGTATQYF
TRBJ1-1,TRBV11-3,CASSLGQGKTFF
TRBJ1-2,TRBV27,CASSLRGQVLFGYTF
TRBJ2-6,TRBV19,CASGKRDRVFSGANVLTF
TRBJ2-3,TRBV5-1,CASSLPGGTDTQYF
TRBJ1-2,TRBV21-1,CASSAKGQFNYGYTF
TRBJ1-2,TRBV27,CASSLRTGFDGYTF
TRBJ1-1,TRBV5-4,CVSSWGQTNTEAFF
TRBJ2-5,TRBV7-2,CASSRQTQETQYF
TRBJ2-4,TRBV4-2,CASSQPSGGPGENIQYF
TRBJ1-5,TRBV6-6,CASRQDRGLQPQHF
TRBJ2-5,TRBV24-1,CATSDRRDRGLAWETQYF
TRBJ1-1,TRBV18,CASSPLEGTEAFF
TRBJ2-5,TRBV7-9,CASIKFAGGLLETQYF
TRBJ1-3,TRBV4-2,CASSQEGRSGNTIYF
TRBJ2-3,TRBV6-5,CAGRPGPGDTQYF
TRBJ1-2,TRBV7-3,CASSAPMGGGYTF
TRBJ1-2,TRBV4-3,CASSQDMEYQGYGYTF